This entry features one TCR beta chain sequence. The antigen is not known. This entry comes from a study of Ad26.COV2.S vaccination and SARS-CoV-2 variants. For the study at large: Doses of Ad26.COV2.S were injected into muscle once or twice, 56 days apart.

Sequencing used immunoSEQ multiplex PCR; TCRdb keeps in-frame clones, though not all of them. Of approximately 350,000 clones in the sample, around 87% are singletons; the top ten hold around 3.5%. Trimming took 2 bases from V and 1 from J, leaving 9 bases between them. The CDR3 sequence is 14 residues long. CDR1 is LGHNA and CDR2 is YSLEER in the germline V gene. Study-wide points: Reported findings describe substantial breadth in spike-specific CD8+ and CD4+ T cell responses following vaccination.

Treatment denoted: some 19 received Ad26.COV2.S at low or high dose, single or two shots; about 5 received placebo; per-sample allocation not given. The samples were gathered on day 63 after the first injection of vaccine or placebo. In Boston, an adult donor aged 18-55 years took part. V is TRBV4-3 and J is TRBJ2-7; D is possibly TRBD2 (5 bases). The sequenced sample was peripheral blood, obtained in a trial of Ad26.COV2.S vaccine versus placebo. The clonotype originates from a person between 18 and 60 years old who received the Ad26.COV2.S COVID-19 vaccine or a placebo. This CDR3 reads CASSQRTGSYEQYF. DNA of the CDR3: TGCGCCAGCAGCCAACGGACGGGGTCCTACGAGCAGTACTTC.